The subject of this entry is one T cell receptor beta chain. What it binds is not known. The entry originates in a study of cytomegalovirus exposure and HLA in healthy donors. Every donor was a healthy person donating bone marrow. Sampled while nominally healthy, donors likely had unrecorded immune exposures. The study's findings and limits: There were some public TCRs occurring in many donors, but most TCR sequences were rare.

PCR employed 60 Vbeta and 13 Jbeta primers. Using immunoSEQ multiplex PCR, the repertoire was profiled, and TCRdb retains in-frame clones only, with some absent. The sample yields under 200,000 clones, about four fifths seen once. This CDR3 comprises 13 residues. The V gene's germline CDR1 is MRHNA and CDR2 SNTAGT. V was pared by 3 bases and J by 4 bases, with 10 bases between. This sequence joins TRBV6-4 and TRBJ2-7, with D maybe TRBD2 (6 bases). The receptor was derived from a man aged 35-49 years in good health and CMV-seropositive. The sequenced sample was PBMCs. In DNA form, the CDR3 reads TGTGCCAGCAGTGAATTGGAGGGATACGAGCAGTACTTC. Protein sequence: CASSELEGYEQYF.